The 28 T cell receptor beta chains listed next were all sequenced from one sample in a study of tumor and adjacent non-tumor tissue in lung cancer. RNA was extracted from bulk tissue without any cell sorting. More than 3 cm separated this lung sample from the edge of the tumor. The library came from three nested PCR rounds adapted from ARM-PCR protocols. TCRdb re-derived calls from the multiplex PCR reads in MiXCR, one entry per CDR3 protein. The top ten hold 40% to 50% of the sample, which has about 67,000 distinct CDR3 sequences, around three quarters seen once. Sequenced material: distant non-tumor lung tissue. These receptors all stem from a man in his 60s with non-small cell lung cancer.

As for this clonotype: The junction does not match germline at one end; this may be a read error. The chain links TRBV4-2 to TRBJ1-1; 8 bases agree with TRBD1. This CDR3 is 14 amino acids long. Germline V CDR1 and CDR2: LGHNA, YNFKEQ. The CDR3 DNA sequence: TGTGCCAGCTGCCAAGACAGGGGACAGTCTGAAGCTTACTTT. Translating gives CASCQDRGQSEAYF.

Note on this clonotype: It is likely a read error, because the conserved phenylalanine at the end of the CDR3 is missing. The J gene is TRBJ1-2, the V gene TRBV11-2, with D tentatively TRBD1 (6 bases). CDR1 is SGHAT and CDR2 is FQNNGV in the germline V gene. Trimming stripped 9 bases from V and 8 bases from J, with 19 bases between. This CDR3 has 13 amino acids. The CDR3 here is CASIPGGARGYTV. DNA of the CDR3: TGTGCCAGTATTCCCGGGGGGGCACGCGGCTACACCGTC.

On this clonotype itself: A read error may produce the germline difference seen at one junction end. The V call is TRBV6-1, the J call TRBJ2-1; D perhaps matches TRBD1 (6 bases). Germline V gives CDR1 MNHNS, CDR2 SASEGT. This CDR3 contains 16 residues. The CDR3 spells CVSSELQGRSRIEQFF. The CDR3, as DNA: TGTGTCAGCAGTGAACTACAGGGAAGGAGTCGGATTGAGCAGTTCTTC.

Regarding this clonotype: One junction end disagrees with the germline gene, perhaps due to a read error. The rearrangement links TRBV7-9 to TRBJ1-6, with 7 bases aligning to TRBD1. From germline, CDR1 is SEHNR and CDR2 FQNEAQ (reference sequence). CDR3 length equals 14 residues. The CDR3 reads CASSFGQESSPLHF. Here the CDR3 DNA reads TGTGCCAGTAGCTTCGGACAGGAAAGCTCACCCCTCCACTTT.

Note on this clonotype: The junction shows a germline mismatch at one end, possibly a read error. This rearrangement joins TRBV20-1 to TRBJ1-5; D gene uncertain. CDR3 size: 12 residues. Looked up from germline, CDR1 is DFQATT and CDR2 is SNEGSKA (reference sequence). CDR3 nucleotide sequence: TGCAGTGTTAGAGTAGGGAATCAGCCCCAGCATTTT. Its protein is CSVRVGNQPQHF.

Concerning this clonotype: Relative to the germline gene, one junction end is altered; a read error may explain this. The chain's CDR3 is CASSLDKGGRYGQYF. The CDR3 DNA follows: TGTGCCAGCAGCTTAGACAAGGGCGGCCGCTACGGGCAGTACTTC. The V and J genes are TRBV11-1 and TRBJ2-7; no firm D call. The CDR3 spans 15 residues. The V gene's germline CDR1 is SGHAT and CDR2 FQDESV (reference sequence). Variable domain in full (rest from reference TRBV11-1 and TRBJ2-7): EAEVAQSPRYKITEKSQAVAFWCDPISGHATLYWYRQILGQGPELLVQFQDESVVDDSQLPKDRFSAERLKGVDSTLKIQPAELGDSAMYLCASSLDKGGRYGQYFGPGTRLTVT.

On this clonotype: A much larger clone lies a single base off, so this may be a read error. V and J are TRBV5-1 and TRBJ1-1; D gene ambiguous. V lost 3 bases and J 2 bases, leaving 11 bases between the germline ends. The CDR3 is made up of 14 amino acids. Looked up from germline, CDR1 is SGHRS and CDR2 is YFSETQ. DNA of the CDR3: TGCGCCAGCAGCTGGAGACACCCTAACACTGAAGCTTTCTTT. Translated, it gives CASSWRHPNTEAFF. The full variable domain, with the rest looked up from reference TRBV5-1 and TRBJ1-1, is KAGVTQTPRYLIKTRGQQVTLSCSPISGHRSVSWYQQTPGQGLQFLFEYFSETQRNKGNFPGRFSGRQFSNSRSEMNVSTLELGDSALYLCASSWRHPNTEAFFGQGTRLTVV.

A few counts support this clonotype. A single base separates this from a much larger clone, so it may be a read error. This chain uses TRBV6-4 with TRBJ2-1; D remains unclear. V shed 3 bases and J shed 8 bases, with 11 bases lying between them. CDR3 length: 13 residues. From germline, CDR1 is MRHNA and CDR2 SNTAGT. The CDR3 spells CASSESSFHEQFF. CDR3 nucleotides: TGTGCCAGCAGTGAGTCCTCTTTTCATGAGCAGTTCTTC.

Worth noting for this clonotype: A read error may produce the germline difference seen at one junction end. The rearrangement links TRBV11-1 to TRBJ2-2; possibly TRBD2 for D (6 bases). The CDR3 is made up of 14 amino acids. Germline CDR1 is SGHAT and CDR2 is FQDESV (reference sequence). CDR3 sequence reads: CASVYTSDTGGLFF. CDR3 bases: TGTGCCAGCGTCTATACTAGTGACACCGGGGGGCTGTTTTTT.

Note on this clonotype: A junction boundary mismatches the germline segment, possibly from a read error. The chain joins TRBV5-4 to TRBJ2-4, with 12 bases identical to TRBD2. The CDR3 consists of 17 residues. Germline V CDR1 and CDR2: SGHNT, YYREEE (reference sequence). CDR3 in amino acids: CATSWATSGGAKNIQYF. CDR3 sequence (DNA): TGTGCCACCAGCTGGGCGACTAGCGGGGGAGCCAAAAACATTCAGTACTTC.

The chain's CDR3 is CASSQNRLAGVGNIQYF. In DNA form, the CDR3 reads TGTGCCAGCAGCCAAAATCGTCTAGCGGGAGTCGGAAACATTCAGTACTTC. This chain uses TRBV14 with TRBJ2-4; TRBD2 aligns across 10 bases. With 2 bases clipped from V and 6 bases from J, the junction kept 10 bases outside the gene matches. The CDR3 spans 17 residues. CDR1 is SGHDN, CDR2 FVKESK, per germline.

With respect to this clonotype: Sequence at one end of the junction differs from germline and may be a read error. This chain links TRBV12-3 or TRBV12-4 with TRBJ2-1; D gene unclear. The length of the CDR3 is 12 residues. CDR3 in amino acids: CGSRLGRNELFF. Here the CDR3 DNA reads TGTGGCAGCAGACTCGGACGTAATGAGCTGTTCTTC.

Worth noting for this clonotype: Lacking the conserved final phenylalanine or tryptophan, this CDR3 likely reflects a read error. The J gene is TRBJ1-5, the V gene TRBV5-4; D is possibly TRBD1 (6 bases). The ends were cut back, 5 bases at V and 6 bases at J, with 15 bases in the middle. Germline V gene data show CDR1 as SGHNT and CDR2 as YYREEE (reference sequence). The CDR3 extends over 14 amino acids. The CDR3 nucleotides read TGTGCCAGCAGGCGAGGGGGGCTTGGTCAGCCCCAGCATTCT. Amino acid sequence: CASRRGGLGQPQHS.

In the case of this clonotype: One end of the junction is discordant with germline, which a read error may explain. The chain combines TRBV4-1 with TRBJ1-6; D is possibly TRBD1 (5 bases). The germline CDR1 and CDR2 sequences are MGHRA and YSYEKL. The CDR3 is 14 residues long. DNA for the CDR3: TGCGCCAGCAGCCATGTCCTTACAGGTTCACCCATCCACTTT. Amino acid sequence: CASSHVLTGSPIHF.

Remarks on this clonotype: A junction boundary mismatches the germline segment, possibly from a read error. V gene TRBV28 combines with J gene TRBJ1-2, with D possibly matching TRBD1 (5 bases). The CDR3 contains 14 residues. CDR1 and CDR2 (germline): MDHEN, SYDVKM. CDR3 in amino acids: CASSPLGTTNGYTF. CDR3 coding DNA: TGTGCCAGCAGCCCACTAGGGACCACAAATGGGTACACCTTC.

The chain joins TRBV20-1 to TRBJ2-5, with unresolved D. Per the germline V gene, CDR1 is DFQATT and CDR2 is SNEGSKA (reference sequence). The V end was cut by 4 bases, the J end by 4 bases, with 7 bases between. The CDR3 spans 11 residues. The CDR3 bases are TGCAGTGCTAAAAACGGAGAGACCCAGTACTTC. Its translation is CSAKNGETQYF.

Note on this clonotype: A much larger clonotype is one base distant, so this may be a read error. V usage is TRBV24-1 and J usage is TRBJ2-4; TRBD1 aligns across 9 bases. V lost 3 bases, J lost 0 bases, and 14 bases stayed unmatched. In germline, CDR1 is KGHDR, CDR2 SFDVKD. The CDR3 extends over 20 amino acids. The CDR3 coding sequence is TGTGCCACCAGTGATGCCCGCGTCGGGACAGGGCCTAGAGCCAAAAACATTCAGTACTTC. It specifies CATSDARVGTGPRAKNIQYF.

Notes on this clonotype: A much larger clone sits a single nucleotide away, making a read error possible. This chain connects TRBV11-2 to TRBJ1-3; no clear D. Germline V CDR1 and CDR2: SGHAT, FQNNGV. V was trimmed by 5 bases and J by 0 bases, leaving 11 bases between them. The CDR3 runs to 15 residues. The CDR3 coding sequence is TGTGCCAGCAGCGCATGCATGAACTCTGGAAACACCATATATTTT. Translating it yields CASSACMNSGNTIYF.

Regarding this clonotype: The CDR3 ends on some other residue instead of the conserved phenylalanine or tryptophan, so this is likely a read error. The CDR3 nucleotides read TGTGCCAGCTGTCCGGGGACGCGGGGGGGATACAATGAGCAGTTCATC. Its translation is CASCPGTRGGYNEQFI. The chain combines TRBV11-1 with TRBJ2-1, with 9 bases aligning to TRBD2. CDR1 is SGHAT, CDR2 FQDESV, per germline (reference sequence). With 8 bases clipped from V and 4 bases from J, the junction kept 12 bases outside the gene matches. The CDR3 is made up of 16 amino acids.

This chain connects TRBV30 to TRBJ2-6; weak D call: TRBD1 (6 bases). Germline V gene sequence: CDR1 GTSNPN, CDR2 SVGIG (reference sequence). This CDR3 has 14 amino acids. V lost 3 bases and J 1 base, leaving 7 bases between the germline ends. The CDR3 loop is CAWSRGSGANVLTF. The DNA of the CDR3 is TGTGCCTGGAGCAGGGGATCTGGGGCCAACGTCCTGACTTTC.

Concerning this clonotype itself: Relative to the germline gene, one junction end is altered; a read error may explain this. The CDR3 here is CVSSYTSGIVELFF. In DNA form, the CDR3 reads TGTGTCAGCAGCTATACTAGTGGCATCGTTGAGCTGTTTTTT. The genes are TRBV11-1 and TRBJ2-2; the D gene is possibly TRBD2 (5 bases). The germline V gene encodes CDR1 SGHAT and CDR2 FQDESV (reference sequence). This CDR3 is built from 14 residues.

V and J are TRBV7-9 and TRBJ2-7, with D perhaps matching TRBD2 (5 bases). Trimming stripped 6 bases from V and 6 bases from J, with 18 bases between. The CDR3 is made up of 14 amino acids. Germline CDR1 is SEHNR and CDR2 is FQNEAQ (reference sequence). Here the CDR3 DNA reads TGTGCCAGCAGTCCTAGCAGGAGGAGTGGCGAGCAGTACTTC. This sequence encodes CASSPSRRSGEQYF.

On this clonotype itself: Mismatch with germline at one junction end may stem from a read error. The V gene is TRBV29-1, the J gene TRBJ2-1, with TRBD2 matching 8 bases. This CDR3 contains 17 residues. Germline loops: CDR1 SQVTM, CDR2 ANQGSEA. The DNA for the CDR3 is TGCAGCGTTGAAGATCCGAGACGGGAGGGATACTACAATGAGCTGTTCTTC. Amino acid sequence: CSVEDPRREGYYNELFF.

Points on this clonotype: A much larger clonotype is one base distant, so this may be a read error. This CDR3 is missing its conserved last phenylalanine or tryptophan, likely due to a read error. The chain recombines TRBV2 with TRBJ2-5, with D perhaps given as TRBD1 or TRBD2 (5 bases each). The CDR3 length is 14 residues. From germline, CDR1 is SNHLY and CDR2 FYNNEI. Trimming left V 6 bases short and J 2 bases short, with 13 bases between. CDR3 in amino acids: CASRGTAFQETQYV. The CDR3 region has the DNA TGTGCCAGCAGGGGGACGGCCTTTCAAGAGACCCAGTACGTC.

This clonotype is a singleton in its sample. The chain employs TRBV6-6 and TRBJ1-5; D possibly corresponds to TRBD1 (6 bases). The J call may be faulty, since TRBJ2-3 better matches the DNA end. This CDR3 has 13 residues. Germline V gene data show CDR1 as MNHNY and CDR2 as SVGAGI (reference sequence). The CDR3 nucleotides read TGTGCCAGCAACGACAGGTGCAGTCAGCCCCAGTATTTT. It specifies CASNDRCSQPQYF.

A remark on this clonotype: This is likely a read error, given that the CDR3 carries no conserved phenylalanine or tryptophan at its end. CDR3 residues: CASTPTGSVSYEQYL. CDR3 DNA sequence: TGTGCCAGCACCCCGACAGGATCGGTTTCCTACGAGCAGTACTTA. The rearrangement joins TRBV5-1 to TRBJ2-7; D perhaps matches TRBD1 (6 bases). The germline V gene encodes CDR1 SGHRS and CDR2 YFSETQ. This CDR3 is built from 15 residues.

This clonotype was recorded once. V and J are TRBV4-2 and TRBJ2-3; TRBD2 agrees at 7 bases. CDR1 and CDR2 (germline): LGHNA, YNFKEQ. The CDR3 is 16 amino acids. DNA of the CDR3: TGTGCGAACAGCCAAGGAGGCACTAGCGACACAGATACGCAGTATTTT. It specifies CANSQGGTSDTDTQYF.

This rearrangement joins TRBV6-1 to TRBJ2-4, with 8 bases identical to TRBD2. Germline-derived CDR1 and CDR2 are MNHNS and SASEGT. The CDR3 is 13 residues long. The CDR3 DNA is TGTACCACGCGGGGGGCTGTAGAAAACATTCAGTACTTC. Translated, it gives CTTRGAVENIQYF.